Shown below are 15 T cell receptor beta chains from a single sample sequenced in a study of tumor-infiltrating lymphocytes in primary liver carcinoma (dated by TCRdb to about 2017). The run used an Illumina HiSeq 2500. A constant-region primer and ProtoScript II reverse transcriptase were used to reverse-transcribe TCRbeta-specific cDNA from about 0.55 ug total RNA. Construction of the TCRbeta libraries relied on three nested rounds of multiplex PCR, following a slightly modified ARM-PCR procedure. The first two PCR rounds used multiplex TRBV1-TRBV30 forward primers with a Cbeta reverse primer, each for about 10 cycles. TCRdb reprocessed the public reads (quality trimming at Q25 with fastp, clone calling with MiXCR) and kept in-frame beta chains. CDR3 protein duplicates are merged, each entry listing the most common genes and DNA. In this sample the table shows tens of thousands of distinct CDR3 sequences, around 77% of which occur a single time. The ten most abundant clones make up less than 40% of the sample.

Without any cell sorting, total RNA and DNA were extracted together from around 20-30 mg of bulk tissue using the AllPrep DNA/RNA mini kit. The specimen sequenced was liver tumor tissue from sampling region 5. The meaning of the sample's cell subset or site label: tumor region T5, tumor centre. The receptors shown here come from a woman in her 30s with primary liver carcinoma and hepatitis B virus infection.

A remark on this clonotype: A clone one base away is much larger, so this may be a read error. No conserved phenylalanine or tryptophan ends this CDR3, so it is likely a read error. This chain links TRBV7-2 with TRBJ2-1; 8 bases map to TRBD2. Germline V CDR1 and CDR2: SGHTA, FQGNSA. V shed 2 bases and J 6 bases; nucleotides not matched to a gene: 12. The CDR3 runs to 17 residues. The CDR3 loop reads CASSLPSGLVSPNEQFL. DNA for the CDR3: TGTGCCAGCAGCTTACCCTCGGGACTAGTTTCCCCCAATGAGCAGTTCCTC.

This clonotype was picked up many times. The V gene is TRBV19, the J gene TRBJ2-5; 10 nucleotides agree with TRBD1. The length of the CDR3 is 14 residues. In germline, CDR1 is LNHDA, CDR2 SQIVND (reference sequence). The ends lost 6 bases at V and 5 bases at J; junction bases unmatched: 6. The CDR3 protein is CASSPGQGYETQYF. CDR3 nucleotide sequence: TGTGCCAGTAGCCCGGGACAGGGGTACGAGACCCAGTACTTC.

This rearrangement joins TRBV4-3 to TRBJ1-2; perhaps TRBD1 as D (5 bases). Trimming removed 9 bases from V and 0 bases from J, with 32 bases in between. Germline lookup yields CDR1 LGHNA and CDR2 YSLEER. This CDR3 is built from 20 residues. CDR3 residues: CASNQGEGRGRTATNYGYTF. DNA for the CDR3: TGCGCCAGTAACCAAGGCGAAGGAAGGGGCAGGACTGCTACTAACTATGGCTACACCTTC.

The sample holds many counts of this clonotype. The V call is TRBV11-2, the J call TRBJ2-7; 7 nucleotides align to TRBD2. The CDR3 contains 15 residues. With V trimmed by 1 base and J by 6 bases, 9 bases remained unmatched. CDR1 SGHAT and CDR2 FQNNGV come from the germline V gene. CDR3 coding DNA: TGTGCCAGCAGCTTAGCTCGGGGGAGGGATATCGAGCAGTACTTC. This translates into CASSLARGRDIEQYF.

Comments on this clonotype: Lacking the conserved final phenylalanine or tryptophan, this CDR3 likely reflects a read error. The chain joins TRBV11-2 to TRBJ2-5, with no clear D. The CDR3 length is 12 residues. Germline loops: CDR1 SGHAT, CDR2 FQNNGV. CDR3 in amino acids: CTSSLWLETQYL. The DNA of the CDR3 is TGTACCAGCAGCTTATGGTTAGAGACCCAGTACTTA.

Of note for this clonotype: The conserved phenylalanine or tryptophan is not found at the CDR3 terminus, so this likely reflects a read error. V usage is TRBV7-9 and J usage is TRBJ2-7; TRBD2 is a possible D gene (5 bases). In germline, CDR1 is SEHNR, CDR2 FQNEAQ (reference sequence). The length of the CDR3 is 16 residues. CDR3 sequence (DNA): TGTGCCAGCAGTCAAACCACGGGATTTAAAACCTACAAGCAGTACTAC. Its protein is CASSQTTGFKTYKQYY.

On this clonotype itself: The conserved phenylalanine or tryptophan is not found at the CDR3 terminus, so this likely reflects a read error. The DNA is omitted, as the CDR3 cannot be located on it reliably, and the CDR3 follows TCRdb's listing. The chain combines TRBV4-2 with TRBJ2-7; no DNA check was done on the table's D call, TRBD1. The CDR3 is made up of 18 amino acids, end residues included. Germline CDR1 reads LGHNA; CDR2 reads YNFKEQ. The CDR3 is CASSQEHLGQGGPRERYL.

As to this clonotype: A read error may account for a junction end that differs from germline. This chain connects TRBV29-1 to TRBJ1-2; D remains unclear. CDR1 SQVTM and CDR2 ANQGSEA come from the germline V gene. CDR3 size: 12 residues. CDR3 in DNA: TGCAGTGTTGTCCATTGGGATGGCGGCAACACCTTC. Amino acid sequence: CSVVHWDGGNTF. Full variable domain (outside the CDR3, taken from reference TRBV29-1 and TRBJ1-2): SAVISQKPSRDICQRGTSLTIQCQVDSQVTMMFWYRQQPGQSLTLIATANQGSEATYESGFVIDKFPISRPNLTFSTLTVSNMSPEDSSIYLCSVVHWDGGNTFGSGTRLTVV.

About this clonotype: A junction boundary mismatches the germline segment, possibly from a read error. The CDR3 DNA reads TGTGCCAGCAGCTTAGGATACATCTTCGAGCAATACTTC. Protein sequence: CASSLGYIFEQYF. The chain joins TRBV11-1 to TRBJ2-7; D is uncertain. The CDR3 sequence is 13 residues long. In germline, CDR1 is SGHAT, CDR2 FQDESV (reference sequence). Complete variable domain (other parts from reference TRBV11-1 and TRBJ2-7): EAEVAQSPRYKITEKSQAVAFWCDPISGHATLYWYRQILGQGPELLVQFQDESVVDDSQLPKDRFSAERLKGVDSTLKIQPAELGDSAMYLCASSLGYIFEQYFGPGTRLTVT.

This clonotype appeared once. At one of its ends the junction is not consistent with the germline gene, which may arise from a read error. The rearrangement links TRBV5-4 to TRBJ2-1; the D is unclear. Germline lookup yields CDR1 SGHNT and CDR2 YYREEE (reference sequence). This CDR3 is built from 15 residues. In DNA, the CDR3 is TGCGTCATCACCTTCACTGGGTTGGGGAACAACGAGCAGTTCTTC. Translating it yields CVITFTGLGNNEQFF.

V usage is TRBV30 and J usage is TRBJ2-1; 9 bases map to TRBD2. J was trimmed by 13 bases and V by 2 bases; bases with no gene match: 12. Germline CDR1 is GTSNPN and CDR2 is SVGIG (reference sequence). The CDR3 sequence is 14 residues long. The CDR3 coding sequence is TGTGCCTGGAGTACGGGACTAGCCGACCGTGAACAGTTCTTC. The encoded protein is CAWSTGLADREQFF.

J is TRBJ1-1 and V is TRBV7-9; D uncertain. The CDR3 has 11 residues. Per the germline V gene, CDR1 is SEHNR and CDR2 is FQNEAQ (reference sequence). CDR3 DNA sequence: TGTGTCAACAGCTTCGGTCTTCAGGCTTTCTTT. Translating gives CVNSFGLQAFF.

Regarding this clonotype: The conserved phenylalanine or tryptophan is not found at the CDR3 terminus, so this likely reflects a read error. The V call is TRBV12-3 or TRBV12-4, the J call TRBJ1-5; D possibly corresponds to TRBD1 (6 bases). Trimming pared 6 bases from V and 5 bases from J, leaving 20 bases between. The CDR3 length is 16 residues. The CDR3 here is CASSRLVTGADQPQHS. Written as DNA, the CDR3 is TGTGCCAGCAGCCGATTAGTTACGGGGGCCGATCAGCCCCAGCATTCT.

As concerns this clonotype: The junction does not match germline at one end; this may be a read error. The rearrangement uses TRBV6-5 and TRBJ2-6; 9 bases match TRBD1. This CDR3 is built from 18 residues. The germline V gene has CDR1 MNHEY and CDR2 SVGAGI. CDR3 sequence reads: CTSKTYRGRVSRANFLTF. CDR3 coding DNA: TGTACCAGCAAGACATACAGGGGGCGCGTCTCTAGGGCCAACTTCCTGACTTTC.

A note on this clonotype: The CDR3 does not end in the conserved phenylalanine or tryptophan, so this is likely a read error. The chain joins TRBV2 to TRBJ1-5; D gene uncertain. CDR3 length: 13 amino acids. Germline loops: CDR1 SNHLY, CDR2 FYNNEI. The CDR3 spells CVSSDQANQPQHY. The DNA for the CDR3 is TGTGTCAGCAGTGATCAGGCCAATCAGCCCCAGCATTAT.